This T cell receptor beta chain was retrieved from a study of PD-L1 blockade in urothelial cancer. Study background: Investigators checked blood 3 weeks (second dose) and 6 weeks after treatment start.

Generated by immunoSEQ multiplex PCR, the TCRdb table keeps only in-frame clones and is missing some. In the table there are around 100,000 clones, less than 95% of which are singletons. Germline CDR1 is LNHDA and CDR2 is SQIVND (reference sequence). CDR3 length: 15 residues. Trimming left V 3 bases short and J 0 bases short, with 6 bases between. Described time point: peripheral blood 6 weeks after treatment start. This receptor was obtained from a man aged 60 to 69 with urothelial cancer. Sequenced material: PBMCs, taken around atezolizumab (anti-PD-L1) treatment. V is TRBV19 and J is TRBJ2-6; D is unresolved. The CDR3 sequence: CASSIRSSGANVLTF. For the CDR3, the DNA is TGTGCCAGTAGTATTAGAAGCTCTGGGGCCAACGTCCTGACTTTC.